The sequence of this TCR beta chain was determined in a study of technical replicates of blood from several donors. Sequencing used immunoSEQ multiplex PCR; TCRdb keeps in-frame clones, though not all of them. The profile shows about 97,000 clones, approximately 96% of them singletons. This TCR was recovered from a human donor in good health. Sequenced: T cells isolated from PBMCs.

Here the CDR3 reads CASSPARDFDTQYF. CDR3 nucleotides: TGTGCCAGCAGCCCCGCCCGGGACTTCGATACGCAGTATTTT. The chain joins TRBV7-9 to TRBJ2-3, with TRBD2 as a possible D gene (6 bases). Germline V lookup: CDR1 SEHNR, CDR2 FQNEAQ (reference sequence). The CDR3 extends over 14 amino acids. V was cut by 5 bases and J by 6 bases, with 15 bases left in between.